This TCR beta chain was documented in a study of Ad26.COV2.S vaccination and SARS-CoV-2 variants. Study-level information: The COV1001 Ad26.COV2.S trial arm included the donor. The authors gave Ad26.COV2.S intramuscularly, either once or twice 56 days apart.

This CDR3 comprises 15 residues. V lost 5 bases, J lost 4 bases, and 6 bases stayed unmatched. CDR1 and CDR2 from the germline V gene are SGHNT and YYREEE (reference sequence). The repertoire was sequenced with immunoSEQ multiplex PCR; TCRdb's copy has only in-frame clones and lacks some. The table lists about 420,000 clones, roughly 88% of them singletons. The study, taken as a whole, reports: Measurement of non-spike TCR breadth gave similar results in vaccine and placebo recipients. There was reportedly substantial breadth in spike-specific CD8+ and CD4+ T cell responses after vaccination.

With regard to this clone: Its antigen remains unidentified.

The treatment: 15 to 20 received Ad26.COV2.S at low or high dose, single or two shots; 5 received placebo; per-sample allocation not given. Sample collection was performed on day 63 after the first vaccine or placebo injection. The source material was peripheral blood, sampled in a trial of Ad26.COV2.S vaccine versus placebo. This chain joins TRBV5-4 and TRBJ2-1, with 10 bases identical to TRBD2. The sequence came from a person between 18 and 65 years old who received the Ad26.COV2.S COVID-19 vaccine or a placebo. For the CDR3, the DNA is TGTGCCAGCAGGGAAGGGACTAGCGCGTACAATGAGCAGTTCTTC. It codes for CASREGTSAYNEQFF. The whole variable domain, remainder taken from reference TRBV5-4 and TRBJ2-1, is ETGVTQSPTHLIKTRGQQVTLRCSSQSGHNTVSWYQQALGQGPQFIFQYYREEENGRGNFPPRFSGLQFPNYSSELNVNALELDDSALYLCASREGTSAYNEQFFGPGTRLTVL.